This TCR beta chain was identified during a study of CD8+ T cells in alopecia areata. The sequencing template was cDNA reverse transcribed from extracted RNA. Sequencing used immunoSEQ multiplex PCR; TCRdb keeps in-frame clones, though not all of them. The data hold about 30,000 clones, with around 62% observed a single time. Study results and limitations: Scalp lesions, especially in alopecia totalis/universalis, had higher clonality than normal scalp.

Researchers gathered lesional scalp punch biopsies and peripheral blood from patients with alopecia areata. This clone was observed a few times. Its antigen is as yet unknown. The length of the CDR3 is 17 residues. Looked up from germline, CDR1 is PRHDT and CDR2 is FYEKMQ (reference sequence). Trimming cost V 8 bases and J 0 bases; bases outside gene matches: 13. The chain employs TRBV13 and TRBJ2-1, with 7 positions matching TRBD2. Sequenced: NKG2D-high CD8+ T cells sorted from blood. This clonotype was sampled from a human donor with alopecia areata. This CDR3 is CASAGASGMSSYNEQFF. The CDR3 coding sequence is TGTGCCAGCGCCGGGGCTAGCGGTATGAGCTCCTACAATGAGCAGTTCTTC.